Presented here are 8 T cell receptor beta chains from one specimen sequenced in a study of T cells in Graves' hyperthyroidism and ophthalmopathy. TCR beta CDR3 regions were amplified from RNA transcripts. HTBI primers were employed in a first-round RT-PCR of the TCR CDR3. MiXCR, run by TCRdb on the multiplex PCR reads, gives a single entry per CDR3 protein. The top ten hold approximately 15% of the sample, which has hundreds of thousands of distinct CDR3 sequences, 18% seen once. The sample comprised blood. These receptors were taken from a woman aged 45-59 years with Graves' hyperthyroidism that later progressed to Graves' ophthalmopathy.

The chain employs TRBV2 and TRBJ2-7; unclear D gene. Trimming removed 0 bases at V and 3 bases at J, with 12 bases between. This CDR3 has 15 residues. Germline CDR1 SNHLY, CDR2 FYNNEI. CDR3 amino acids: CASSEAIAAGYEQYF. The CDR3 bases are TGTGCCAGCAGTGAAGCGATTGCGGCAGGCTACGAGCAGTACTTC.

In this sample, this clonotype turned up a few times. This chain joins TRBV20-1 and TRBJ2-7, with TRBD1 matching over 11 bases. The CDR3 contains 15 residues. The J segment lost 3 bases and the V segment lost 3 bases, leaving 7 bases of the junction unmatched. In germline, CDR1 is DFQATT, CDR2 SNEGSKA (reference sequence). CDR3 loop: CSARDPDRGLYEQYF. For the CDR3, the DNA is TGCAGTGCTAGGGACCCGGACAGGGGGCTCTACGAGCAGTACTTC.

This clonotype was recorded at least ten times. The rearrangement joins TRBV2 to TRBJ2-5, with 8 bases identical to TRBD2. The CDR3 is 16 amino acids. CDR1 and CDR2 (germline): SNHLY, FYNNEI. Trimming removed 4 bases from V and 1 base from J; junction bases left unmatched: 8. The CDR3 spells CASSAGGGFGQETQYF. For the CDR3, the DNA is TGTGCCAGCAGTGCCGGCGGGGGGTTCGGCCAAGAGACCCAGTACTTC.

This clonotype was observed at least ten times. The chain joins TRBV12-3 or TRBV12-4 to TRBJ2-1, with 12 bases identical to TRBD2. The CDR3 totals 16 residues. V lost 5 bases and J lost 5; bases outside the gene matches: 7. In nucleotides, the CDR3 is TGTGCCAGCAGTAGGGGACTAGCGGGTGTGAACAATGAGCAGTTCTTC. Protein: CASSRGLAGVNNEQFF.

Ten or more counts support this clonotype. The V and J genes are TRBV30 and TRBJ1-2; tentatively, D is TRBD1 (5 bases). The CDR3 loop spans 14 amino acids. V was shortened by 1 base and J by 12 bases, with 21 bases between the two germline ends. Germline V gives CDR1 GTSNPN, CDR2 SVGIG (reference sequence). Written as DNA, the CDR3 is TGTGCCTGGAGTGATCCCGGGACCCCCTTCAAAAACACCTTC. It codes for CAWSDPGTPFKNTF.

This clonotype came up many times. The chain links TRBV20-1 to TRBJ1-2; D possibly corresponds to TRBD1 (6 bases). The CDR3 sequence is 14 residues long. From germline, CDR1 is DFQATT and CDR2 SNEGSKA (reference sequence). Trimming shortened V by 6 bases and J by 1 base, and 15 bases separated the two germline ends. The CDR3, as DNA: TGCAGTGCCAGGACAGACGGATATAACTATGGCTACACCTTC. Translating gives CSARTDGYNYGYTF.

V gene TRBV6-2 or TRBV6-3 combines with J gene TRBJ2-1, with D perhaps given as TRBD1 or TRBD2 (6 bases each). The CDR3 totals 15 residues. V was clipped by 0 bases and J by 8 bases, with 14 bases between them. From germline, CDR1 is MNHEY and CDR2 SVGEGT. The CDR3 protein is CASSYSGGGLYEQFF. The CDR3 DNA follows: TGTGCCAGCAGTTACTCGGGGGGCGGTCTTTATGAGCAGTTCTTC.

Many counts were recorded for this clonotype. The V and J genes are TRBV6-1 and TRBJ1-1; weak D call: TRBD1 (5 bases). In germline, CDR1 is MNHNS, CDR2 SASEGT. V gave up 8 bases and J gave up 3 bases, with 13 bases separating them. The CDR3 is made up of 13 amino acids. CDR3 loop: CASSRGIYTEAFF. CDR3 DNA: TGTGCCAGCTCGCGGGGCATCTACACTGAAGCTTTCTTT.